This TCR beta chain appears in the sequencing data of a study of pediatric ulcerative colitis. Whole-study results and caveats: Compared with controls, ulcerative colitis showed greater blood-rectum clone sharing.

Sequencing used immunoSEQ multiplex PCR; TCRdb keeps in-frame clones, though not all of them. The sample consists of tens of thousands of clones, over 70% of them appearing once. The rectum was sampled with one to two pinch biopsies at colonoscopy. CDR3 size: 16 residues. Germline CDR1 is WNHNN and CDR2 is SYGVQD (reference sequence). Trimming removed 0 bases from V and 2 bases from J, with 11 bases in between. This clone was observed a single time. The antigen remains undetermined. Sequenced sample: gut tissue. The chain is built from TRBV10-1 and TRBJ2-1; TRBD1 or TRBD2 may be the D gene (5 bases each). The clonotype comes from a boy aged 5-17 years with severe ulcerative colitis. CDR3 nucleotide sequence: TGCGCCAGCAGTGAGTCGACTATGGGGGCCTACAATGAGCAGTTCTTC. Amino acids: CASSESTMGAYNEQFF.